This T cell receptor beta chain was sequenced in a study of Ad26.COV2.S vaccination and SARS-CoV-2 variants. Study information: Ad26.COV2.S given intramuscularly, once or twice 56 days apart.

As for treatment: approximately 18 received Ad26.COV2.S at low or high dose, single or two shots; several received placebo; per-sample allocation not given. Collection of samples fell on day 63 after the first vaccine or placebo injection. Clones were sequenced by immunoSEQ multiplex PCR, and TCRdb holds only the in-frame ones, with some missing. The data contain about 440,000 clones, around 91% of them singletons. Worth noting for this clone: Other DNA sequences within the sample encode an identical CDR3.

With 3 bases removed from V and 3 bases from J, the gap between germline ends came to 9 bases. From germline, CDR1 is MNHEY and CDR2 SMNVEV (reference sequence). CDR3 size: 13 residues. This receptor was taken from a person aged 18-60 years who received the Ad26.COV2.S COVID-19 vaccine or a placebo. The material was peripheral blood, obtained in a trial of Ad26.COV2.S vaccine versus placebo. The chain combines TRBV27 with TRBJ2-7; D is unclear. DNA of the CDR3: TGTGCCAGCAGTTTTGGGCAGAACTACGAGCAGTACTTC. Translated: CASSFGQNYEQYF.